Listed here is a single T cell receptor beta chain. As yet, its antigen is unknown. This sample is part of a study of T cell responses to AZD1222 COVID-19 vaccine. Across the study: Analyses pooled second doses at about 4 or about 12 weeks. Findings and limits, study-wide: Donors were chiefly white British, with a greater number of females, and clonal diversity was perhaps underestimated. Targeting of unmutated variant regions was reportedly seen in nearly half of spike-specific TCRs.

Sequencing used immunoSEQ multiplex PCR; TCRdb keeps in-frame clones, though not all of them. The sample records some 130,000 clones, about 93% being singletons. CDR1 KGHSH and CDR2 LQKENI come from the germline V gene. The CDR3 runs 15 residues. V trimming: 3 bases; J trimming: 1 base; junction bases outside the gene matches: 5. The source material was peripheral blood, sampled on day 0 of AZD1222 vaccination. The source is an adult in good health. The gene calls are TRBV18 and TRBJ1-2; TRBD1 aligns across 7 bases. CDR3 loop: CASSPPGQINYGYTF. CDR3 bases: TGTGCCAGCTCACCCCCGGGACAGATTAACTATGGCTACACCTTC.